Sequencing of this T cell receptor (beta chain) was carried out in a study of blood T cells in healthy people across ages. The study, taken as a whole, reports: There were more naive CD4+ cells and higher diversity in long-lived donors than in aged donors.

Peripheral blood from each donor was collected in a volume of 9.5 to 10 milliliters. V lost 5 bases and J 2 bases, leaving 11 bases between the germline ends. Germline CDR1 is SGHTA and CDR2 is FQGNSA. The CDR3 length is 14 residues. Primers used in a second PCR of about 7 to 12 cycles were a sample-barcoded 5' primer and a J-beta primer mix. Using its own MiXCR run on the 5' RACE reads, TCRdb lists one record per CDR3 protein. The sample includes 950,000 to 1,200,000 distinct CDR3 sequences, around two fifths of them seen just once. This clonotype was counted between two and nine times. Its antigen remains unknown.

The rearrangement joins TRBV7-2 to TRBJ2-3; D may be TRBD1 (5 bases). This sequence originates from a man aged 18 to 35 in good health. The sample comprised blood. Here the CDR3 DNA reads TGTGCCAGCAGCCGGCGACAGTACACAGATACGCAGTATTTT. This gives the protein CASSRRQYTDTQYF.